Detailed here is one T cell receptor (beta chain). The data are from a study of blood T cell repertoires in COVID-19. V dropped 0 bases and J dropped 1 base, with 8 bases sitting between them. The CDR3 runs 16 residues. The germline V gene encodes CDR1 SGHRS and CDR2 YFSETQ. This table comes from immunoSEQ multiplex PCR, and its TCRdb copy is limited to in-frame clones, with some not included. This sample has some 200,000 clones, with about 76% found just once. The TCR originated in a woman in her forties or fifties with acute COVID-19. V is TRBV5-1 and J is TRBJ2-6; D possibly corresponds to TRBD1 (6 bases). The specimen was PBMCs or T cells enriched from blood (not recorded which). CDR3 nucleotide sequence: TGCGCCAGCAGCTTGGATGGACAGTCTGGGGCCAACGTCCTGACTTTC. It yields the protein CASSLDGQSGANVLTF.